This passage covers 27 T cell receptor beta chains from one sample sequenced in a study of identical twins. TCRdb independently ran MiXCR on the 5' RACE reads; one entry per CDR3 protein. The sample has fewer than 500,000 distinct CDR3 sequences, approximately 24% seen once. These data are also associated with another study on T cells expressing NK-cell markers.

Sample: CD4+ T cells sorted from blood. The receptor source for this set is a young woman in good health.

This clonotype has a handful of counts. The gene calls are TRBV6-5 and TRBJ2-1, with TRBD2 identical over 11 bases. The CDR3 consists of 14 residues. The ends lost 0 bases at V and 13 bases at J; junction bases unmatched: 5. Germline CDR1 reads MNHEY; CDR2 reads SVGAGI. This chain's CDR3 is CASSYSGTSGLQFF. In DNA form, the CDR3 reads TGTGCCAGCAGTTACTCTGGGACTAGCGGTTTACAGTTCTTC.

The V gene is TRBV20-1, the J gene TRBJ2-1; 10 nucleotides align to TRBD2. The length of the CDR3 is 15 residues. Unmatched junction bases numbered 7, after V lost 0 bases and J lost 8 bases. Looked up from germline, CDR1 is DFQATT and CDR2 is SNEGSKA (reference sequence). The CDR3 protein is CSARDPLAGVHEQFF. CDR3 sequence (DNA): TGCAGTGCTAGAGATCCCCTAGCGGGGGTACATGAGCAGTTCTTC.

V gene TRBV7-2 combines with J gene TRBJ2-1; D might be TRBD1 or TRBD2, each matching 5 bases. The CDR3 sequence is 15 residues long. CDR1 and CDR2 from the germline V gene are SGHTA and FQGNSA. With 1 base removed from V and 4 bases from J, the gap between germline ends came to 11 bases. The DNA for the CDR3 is TGTGCCAGCAGCTTAGTGTGGGGGTCTTACAATGAGCAGTTCTTC. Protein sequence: CASSLVWGSYNEQFF.

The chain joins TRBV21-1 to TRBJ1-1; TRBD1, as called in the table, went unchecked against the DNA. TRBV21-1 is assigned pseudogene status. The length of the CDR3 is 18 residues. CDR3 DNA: TGTGCCAACATAACGGGACTGGACAGGAACTATATCCATACTGAAGCTTTCTTT. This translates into CANITGLDRNYIHTEAFF.

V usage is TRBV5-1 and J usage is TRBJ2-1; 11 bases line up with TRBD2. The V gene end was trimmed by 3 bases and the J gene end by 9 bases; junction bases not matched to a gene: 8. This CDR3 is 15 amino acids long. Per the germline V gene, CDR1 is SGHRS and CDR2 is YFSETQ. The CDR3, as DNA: TGCGCCAGCAGCTCGACTAGCGGGGAAGGAGGTGAGCAGTTCTTC. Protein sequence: CASSSTSGEGGEQFF.

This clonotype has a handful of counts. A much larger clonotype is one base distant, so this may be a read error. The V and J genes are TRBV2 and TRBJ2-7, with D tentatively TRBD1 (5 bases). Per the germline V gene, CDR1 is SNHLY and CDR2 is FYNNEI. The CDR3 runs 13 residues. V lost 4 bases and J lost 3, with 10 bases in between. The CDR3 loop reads CASSVGRDYEQYF. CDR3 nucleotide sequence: TGTGCCAGCAGTGTAGGCAGGGACTACGAGCAGTACTTC.

The CDR3 protein is CAISATAYNEQFF. CDR3 DNA: TGTGCCATCAGTGCGACAGCCTACAATGAGCAGTTCTTC. This chain uses TRBV10-3 with TRBJ2-1; weak D call: TRBD1 (5 bases). V was clipped by 4 bases and J by 2 bases, with 6 bases between them. CDR3 size: 13 residues. CDR1 is ENHRY and CDR2 is SYGVKD in the germline V gene.

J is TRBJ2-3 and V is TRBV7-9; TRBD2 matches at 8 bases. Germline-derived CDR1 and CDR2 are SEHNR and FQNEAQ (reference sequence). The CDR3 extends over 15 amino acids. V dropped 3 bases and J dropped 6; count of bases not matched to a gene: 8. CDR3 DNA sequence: TGTGCCAGCAGCTTCATAGCGGGGAGTGCCGATACGCAGTATTTT. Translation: CASSFIAGSADTQYF.

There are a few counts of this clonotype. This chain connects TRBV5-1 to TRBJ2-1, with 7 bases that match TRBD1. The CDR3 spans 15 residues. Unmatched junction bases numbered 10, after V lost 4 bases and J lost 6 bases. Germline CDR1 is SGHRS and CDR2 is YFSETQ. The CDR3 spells CASSASGGSANEQFF. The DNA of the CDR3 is TGCGCCAGCAGCGCTTCAGGGGGATCAGCCAATGAGCAGTTCTTC.

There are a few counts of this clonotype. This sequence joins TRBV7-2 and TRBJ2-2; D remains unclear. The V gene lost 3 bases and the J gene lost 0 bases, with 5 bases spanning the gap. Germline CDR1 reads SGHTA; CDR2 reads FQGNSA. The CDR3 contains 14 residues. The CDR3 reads CASSLQSNTGELFF. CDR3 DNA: TGTGCCAGCAGCTTGCAATCGAACACCGGGGAGCTGTTTTTT.

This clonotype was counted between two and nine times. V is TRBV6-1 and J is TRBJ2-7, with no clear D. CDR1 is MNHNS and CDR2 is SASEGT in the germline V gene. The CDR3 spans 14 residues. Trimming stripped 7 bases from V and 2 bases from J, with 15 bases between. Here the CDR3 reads CASTPRQETYEQYF. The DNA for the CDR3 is TGTGCCAGCACCCCCCGGCAGGAGACCTACGAGCAGTACTTC.

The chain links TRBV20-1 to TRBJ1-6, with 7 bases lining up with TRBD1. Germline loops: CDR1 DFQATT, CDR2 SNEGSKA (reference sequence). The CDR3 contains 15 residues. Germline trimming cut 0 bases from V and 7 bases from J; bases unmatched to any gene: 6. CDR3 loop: CSARERQGKNSPLHF. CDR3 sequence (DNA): TGCAGTGCTAGAGAGCGACAGGGAAAAAATTCACCCCTCCACTTT.

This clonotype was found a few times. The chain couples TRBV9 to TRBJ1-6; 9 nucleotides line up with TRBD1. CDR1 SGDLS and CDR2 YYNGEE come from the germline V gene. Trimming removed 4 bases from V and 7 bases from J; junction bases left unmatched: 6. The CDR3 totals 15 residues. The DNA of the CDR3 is TGTGCCAGCAGCCCTCGGGACAGGGACAATTCACCCCTCCACTTT. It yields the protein CASSPRDRDNSPLHF.

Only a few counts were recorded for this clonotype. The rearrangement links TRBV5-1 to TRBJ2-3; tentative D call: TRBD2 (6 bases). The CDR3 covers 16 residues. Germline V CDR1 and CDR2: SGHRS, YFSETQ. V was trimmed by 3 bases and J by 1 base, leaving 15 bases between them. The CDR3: CASSWEADRGTDTQYF. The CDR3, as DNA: TGCGCCAGCAGCTGGGAGGCTGACCGGGGCACAGATACGCAGTATTTT.

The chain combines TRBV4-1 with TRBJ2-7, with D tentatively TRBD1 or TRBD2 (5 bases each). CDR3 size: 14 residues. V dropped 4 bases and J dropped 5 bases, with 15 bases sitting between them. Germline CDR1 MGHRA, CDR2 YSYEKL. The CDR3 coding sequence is TGCGCCAGCAGCCTTGAGACAGCGGTCCACGAGCAGTACTTC. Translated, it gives CASSLETAVHEQYF.

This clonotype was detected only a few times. CDR3 in amino acids: CASSLAGGNGEKLFF. CDR3 in DNA: TGCGCCAGCAGCTTGGCCGGGGGCAATGGCGAAAAACTGTTTTTT. V and J are TRBV5-1 and TRBJ1-4, with a possible D match to TRBD1 (6 bases). Germline-derived CDR1 and CDR2 are SGHRS and YFSETQ. The V end was cut by 0 bases, the J end by 8 bases, with 14 bases between. CDR3 length equals 15 residues.

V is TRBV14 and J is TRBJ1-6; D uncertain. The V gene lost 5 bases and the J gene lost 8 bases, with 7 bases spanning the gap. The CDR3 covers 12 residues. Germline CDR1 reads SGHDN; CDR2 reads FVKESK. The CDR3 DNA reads TGTGCCAGCAGCTACCCGGATTCACCCCTCCACTTT. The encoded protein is CASSYPDSPLHF.

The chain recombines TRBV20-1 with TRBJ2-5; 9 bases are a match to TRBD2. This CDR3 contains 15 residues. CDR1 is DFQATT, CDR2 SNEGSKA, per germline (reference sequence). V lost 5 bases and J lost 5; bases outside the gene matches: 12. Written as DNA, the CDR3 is TGCAGTGCTCGAGCGGGGGGTTCTAGATCTGAGACCCAGTACTTC. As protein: CSARAGGSRSETQYF.

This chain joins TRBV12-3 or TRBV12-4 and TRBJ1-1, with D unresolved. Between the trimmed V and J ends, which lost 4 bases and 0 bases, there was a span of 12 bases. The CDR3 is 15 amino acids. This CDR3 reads CASSSRAPMNTEAFF. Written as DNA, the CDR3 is TGTGCCAGCAGTTCACGGGCCCCGATGAACACTGAAGCTTTCTTT.

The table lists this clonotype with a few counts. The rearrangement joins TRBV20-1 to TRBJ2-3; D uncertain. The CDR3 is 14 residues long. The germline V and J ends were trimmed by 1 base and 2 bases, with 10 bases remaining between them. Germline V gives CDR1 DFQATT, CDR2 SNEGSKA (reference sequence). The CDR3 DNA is TGCAGTGCTAGAGCCCCTATTGCCACAGATACGCAGTATTTT. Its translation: CSARAPIATDTQYF.

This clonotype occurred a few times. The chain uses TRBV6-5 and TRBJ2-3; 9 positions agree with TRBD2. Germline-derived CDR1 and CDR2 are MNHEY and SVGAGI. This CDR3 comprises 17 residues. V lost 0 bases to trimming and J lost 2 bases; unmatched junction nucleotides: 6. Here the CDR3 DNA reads TGTGCCAGCAGTTACTCGTTGACTAGCGGTTTCACAGATACGCAGTATTTT. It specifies CASSYSLTSGFTDTQYF.

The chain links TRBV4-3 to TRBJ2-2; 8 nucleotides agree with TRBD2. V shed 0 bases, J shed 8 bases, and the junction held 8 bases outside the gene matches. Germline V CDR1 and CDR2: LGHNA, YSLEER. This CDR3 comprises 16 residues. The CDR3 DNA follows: TGCGCCAGCAGCCAAGAACAACTAGCGGAGCTGGGGGAGCTGTTTTTT. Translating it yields CASSQEQLAELGELFF.

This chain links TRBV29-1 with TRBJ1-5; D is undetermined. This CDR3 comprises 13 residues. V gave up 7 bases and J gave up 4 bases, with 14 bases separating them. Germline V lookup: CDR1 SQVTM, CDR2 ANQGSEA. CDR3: CSAIRGPNQPQHF. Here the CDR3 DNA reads TGCAGCGCCATACGTGGGCCAAATCAGCCCCAGCATTTT.

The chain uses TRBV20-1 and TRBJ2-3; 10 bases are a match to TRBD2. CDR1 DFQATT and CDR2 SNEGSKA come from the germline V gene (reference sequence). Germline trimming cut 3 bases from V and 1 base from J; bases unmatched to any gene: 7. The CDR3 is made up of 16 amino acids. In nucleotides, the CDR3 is TGCAGTGCTAGGCACTCCCTAGCGGGGGGCACAGATACGCAGTATTTT. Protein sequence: CSARHSLAGGTDTQYF.

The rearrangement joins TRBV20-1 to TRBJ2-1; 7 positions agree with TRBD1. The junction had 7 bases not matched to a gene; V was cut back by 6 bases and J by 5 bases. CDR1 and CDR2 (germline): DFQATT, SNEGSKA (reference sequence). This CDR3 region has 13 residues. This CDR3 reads CSAVTGVHNEQFF. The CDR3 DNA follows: TGCAGTGCCGTTACAGGGGTCCACAATGAGCAGTTCTTC.

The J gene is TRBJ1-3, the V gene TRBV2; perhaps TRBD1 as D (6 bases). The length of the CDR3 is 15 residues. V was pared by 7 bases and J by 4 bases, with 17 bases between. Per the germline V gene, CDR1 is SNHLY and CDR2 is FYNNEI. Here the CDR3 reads CASTRLQGSGNTIYF. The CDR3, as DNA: TGTGCCAGCACCCGACTACAGGGTTCAGGAAACACCATATATTTT. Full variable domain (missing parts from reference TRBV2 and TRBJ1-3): EPEVTQTPSHQVTQMGQEVILRCVPISNHLYFYWYRQILGQKVEFLVSFYNNEISEKSEIFDDQFSVERPDGSNFTLKIRSTKLEDSAMYFCASTRLQGSGNTIYFGEGSWLTVV.

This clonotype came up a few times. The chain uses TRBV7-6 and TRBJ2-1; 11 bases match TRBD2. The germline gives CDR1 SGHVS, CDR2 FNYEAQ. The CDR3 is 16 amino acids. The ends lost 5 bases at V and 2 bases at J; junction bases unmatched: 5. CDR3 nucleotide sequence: TGTGCCAGCAGCCTTAGCGGGAGGGTCGCCTACAATGAGCAGTTCTTC. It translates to CASSLSGRVAYNEQFF.